This entry lists 5 T cell receptor beta chains sequenced from one sample in a study of identical twins (dated by TCRdb to 2015 to 2016). The library was generated by 5' RACE. Sequenced on an Illumina HiSeq 2000. In TCRdb, the public reads were trimmed at Q25 with fastp and aligned with MiXCR, with productive beta chains retained. All rows with the same CDR3 protein become a single entry with the most common DNA and genes. The sample table contains under 900,000 distinct CDR3 sequences; only one count was recorded for roughly 18% of them. The ten largest clones take up about 12% of the sample. This same sample was also part of a study on T cells expressing NK-cell markers.

The sequenced material came from PBMCs. Every receptor here comes from a woman under 30 in good health.

This clonotype was counted between two and nine times. The chain recombines TRBV29-1 with TRBJ2-2; no firm D call. In germline, CDR1 is SQVTM, CDR2 ANQGSEA. V gave up 6 bases and J gave up 2 bases, with 7 bases separating them. The CDR3 extends over 12 amino acids. CDR3 loop: CSVPHNTGELFF. CDR3 bases: TGCAGCGTCCCTCATAACACCGGGGAGCTGTTTTTT.

This clonotype is a singleton in its sample. V usage is TRBV20-1 and J usage is TRBJ1-1; the D gene is possibly TRBD1 (6 bases). Between the trimmed V and J ends, which lost 5 bases and 6 bases, there was a span of 13 bases. Germline lookup yields CDR1 DFQATT and CDR2 SNEGSKA (reference sequence). The CDR3 is made up of 12 amino acids. The CDR3 loop is CSAAEGHPEAFF. In DNA form, the CDR3 reads TGCAGTGCTGCGGAGGGACATCCTGAAGCTTTCTTT.

This sequence joins TRBV15 and TRBJ2-1, with 11 nucleotides matching TRBD2. The V segment lost 0 bases and the J segment 7 bases; nucleotides outside the gene matches: 8. Germline V gene data show CDR1 as LNHNV and CDR2 as YYDKDF (reference sequence). This CDR3 has 17 amino acids. DNA for the CDR3: TGTGCCACCAGCAGAGATCTAACTAGCGGGAGTCGTAATGAGCAGTTCTTC. Residues: CATSRDLTSGSRNEQFF.

J is TRBJ2-1 and V is TRBV5-6, with unresolved D. CDR3 length equals 15 residues. Between the trimmed V and J ends, which lost 0 bases and 8 bases, there was a span of 15 bases. Germline assignment: CDR1 SGHDT and CDR2 YYEEEE. The CDR3 DNA follows: TGTGCCAGCAGCTTGGGGCTTATTCGCGGCGATGAGCAGTTCTTC. Translation gives CASSLGLIRGDEQFF.

This clonotype was observed a few times. As DNA, the CDR3 is TGCGCCAGCCTGGACATCTCCACCGGGGAGCTGTTTTTT. Amino acid sequence: CASLDISTGELFF. The chain employs TRBV10-1 and TRBJ2-2; TRBD1 is a possible D gene (5 bases). The germline V gene has CDR1 WNHNN and CDR2 SYGVQD (reference sequence). The V gene lost 8 bases and the J gene lost 4 bases, with 11 bases spanning the gap. The CDR3 runs 13 residues.